This T cell receptor beta chain originates from a study of T cell responses to AZD1222 COVID-19 vaccine. CDR3 length: 14 residues. The ends lost 4 bases at V and 4 bases at J; junction bases unmatched: 5. CDR1 and CDR2 from the germline V gene are SGHVS and FQNEAQ. Using immunoSEQ multiplex PCR, the repertoire was profiled, and TCRdb retains in-frame clones only, with some absent. The repertoire has roughly 140,000 clones, approximately 90% of them found once; the top ten carry 1.5% to 2%. Turning to this clone: The antigen is undetermined.

Study-level findings and limits: In the spike-specific TCR repertoire, nearly half reportedly target unmutated variant regions. Clonal diversity was possibly underestimated; the donors were predominantly white British and more often female.

This TCR was sampled from an adult in good health. Here the sequenced sample was peripheral blood, taken on day 0 of AZD1222 vaccination. The chain is built from TRBV7-8 and TRBJ1-2; TRBD1 matches 8 bases. CDR3 region: CASSSGQGGYGYTF. The CDR3, as DNA: TGTGCCAGCAGCTCCGGACAGGGTGGCTATGGCTACACCTTC.